This entry concerns a single TCR beta chain. What it recognizes is unknown. The CDR3 runs to 14 residues. The germline V gene encodes CDR1 SQVTM and CDR2 ANQGSEA. The V gene end was trimmed by 2 bases and the J gene end by 4 bases; junction bases not matched to a gene: 5. This specimen belongs to a study of cytomegalovirus exposure and HLA in healthy donors. The PCR had 60 Vbeta and 13 Jbeta primers. Profiling relied on immunoSEQ multiplex PCR, and the TCRdb table lists in-frame clones only, not all of them. Here the sample spans fewer than 150,000 clones, 15% being singletons. Broader study findings: Researchers had no immune exposure information except CMV serostatus available. Donors were assumed by presence/absence analyses to have roughly uniform sequencing depth. Later on, a genetic analysis was performed. It linked a missense variant in DCLRE1C with V- and J-gene trimming of TCR beta.

The V call is TRBV29-1, the J call TRBJ2-5; 9 bases are shared with TRBD1. The receptor comes from a woman aged 18-29 years in good health and CMV-seronegative. Sequencing input: PBMCs. The CDR3, as DNA: TGCAGCGTTGAAAAGAGACAGGGGGTAGAGACCCAGTACTTC. It is translated as CSVEKRQGVETQYF. Using reference TRBV29-1 and TRBJ2-5 for the parts outside the CDR3, the full variable domain is SAVISQKPSRDICQRGTSLTIQCQVDSQVTMMFWYRQQPGQSLTLIATANQGSEATYESGFVIDKFPISRPNLTFSTLTVSNMSPEDSSIYLCSVEKRQGVETQYFGPGTRLLVL.